Listed below are T cell receptor beta chains from one sample, sequenced in a study of cytomegalovirus exposure and HLA in healthy donors. Measured with immunoSEQ multiplex PCR; TCRdb has only the in-frame clones, and not every one. The sample lists 60,000 to 75,000 clones, 79% seen once, with 2.5% to 3.5% in the top ten. Sample: PBMCs. These TCRs come from a woman aged 25 to 39 in good health and CMV-seronegative. The CDR3 runs from the conserved cysteine through the conserved F or W. D genes are given only for firm matches. Size values are once, few and many counts, or a class for expanded clones, and some rows have none.

>TRBD2|TRBJ2-1|-|TRBV19
TGTGCCACCAGGGACCTCCGGACCCCGCCGGGACTAGCGGGAGGGCCGAATGAGCAGTTCTTC
CATRDLRTPPGLAGGPNEQFF
>TRBD1|TRBJ1-1|-|TRBV5-6
TGTGCCAGCAGCATACCGGGACAGGGGTATGCTGAAGCTTTCTTT
CASSIPGQGYAEAFF
>TRBD1|TRBJ1-6|-|TRBV7-9
TGTGCCAGCACCGACAGGGGGGATTCACCCCTCCACTTT
CASTDRGDSPLHF
>-|TRBJ1-1|-|TRBV7-2
TGTGCCAGCAGTTATGACAGGAACACTGAAGCTTTCTTT
CASSYDRNTEAFF
>-|TRBJ1-5|-|TRBV10-3
TGTGCCATCAGTGAGGGTAGGACCGGGGGGCAGCCCCAGCATTTT
CAISEGRTGGQPQHF
>-|TRBJ1-1|-|TRBV10-3
TGTGCCATCAGTGATTATTCAGAGAACACTGAAGCTTTCTTT
CAISDYSENTEAFF
>-|TRBJ1-5|-|TRBV5-8
TGTGCCAGCAGCACATTCGCAGGCGGGCAGCCCCAGCATTTT
CASSTFAGGQPQHF
>-|TRBJ2-3|-|TRBV4-3
TGCGCCAGCAGCCAAGGGGAGGTGACAAGCACAGATACGCAGTATTTT
CASSQGEVTSTDTQYF
>TRBD1|TRBJ1-2|-|TRBV18
TGTGCCAGCTCACCGCGTCAGGGGGATGGCTACACCTTC
CASSPRQGDGYTF
>TRBD2|TRBJ2-1|-|TRBV27
TGTGCCAGCAGTTTGGGGACTAGCGGGAATGAGCAGTTCTTC
CASSLGTSGNEQFF
>TRBD1|TRBJ2-5|few|TRBV5-8
TGTGCCAGCAGCAGGACAGGATTTATCCAAGAGACCCAGTACTTC
CASSRTGFIQETQYF
>-|TRBJ1-5|-|TRBV4-1
TGCGCCAGCAGCCCTCCGGGAGGGAATCAGCCCCAGCATTTT
CASSPPGGNQPQHF
>TRBD1|TRBJ2-1|-|TRBV7-9
TGTGCCAGCAGCCAACAGGGGCGCCCGAGTTGGAATGAGCAGTTCTTC
CASSQQGRPSWNEQFF
>-|TRBJ2-2|-|TRBV7-2
TGTGCCAGCAGCTCACCCGCGGCCCTGAACACCGGGGAGCTGTTTTTT
CASSSPAALNTGELFF
>-|TRBJ2-1|few|TRBV4-3
TGCGCCAGCAGCCAAGATGTTGGGTCCGGGGATGAGCAGTTCTTC
CASSQDVGSGDEQFF
>-|TRBJ1-6|-|TRBV7-2
TGTGCCAGCAGCCCCAGAAGTAATTCACCCCTCCACTTT
CASSPRSNSPLHF
>TRBD1|TRBJ2-3|-|TRBV19
TGTGCCAGTAGGCATGGGGGACAGGGCCGAGACACAGGTACGCAGTATTTT
CASRHGGQGRDTGTQYF
>TRBD2|TRBJ2-1|-|TRBV19
TGTGCCAGTAGTAGTAGCGGGGGAATGCAGTTCTTC
CASSSSGGMQFF
>TRBD1|TRBJ1-4|-|TRBV19
TGTGCCAGTAACCCAGGGGGGACAACTAATGAAAAACTGTTTTTT
CASNPGGTTNEKLFF
>-|TRBJ2-7|-|TRBV18
TGTGCCAGCTCAGACAGCTCCGGTGGGGGCTACGAGCAGTACTTC
CASSDSSGGGYEQYF
>TRBD1|TRBJ1-5|-|TRBV2
TGTGCCAGCAGAGCACAGGGGGCGGGTAGCAATCAGCCCCAGCATTTT
CASRAQGAGSNQPQHF
>TRBD1|TRBJ2-3|once|TRBV5-4
TGTGCCAGCAGCGGGACAGGGAATAAAGATACGCAGTATTTT
CASSGTGNKDTQYF
>TRBD1|TRBJ2-7|-|TRBV2
TGTGCCAGCAGTGAAGCCGGGACAGGGTCCTACGAGCAGTACTTC
CASSEAGTGSYEQYF
>-|TRBJ1-2|-|TRBV10-3
TGTGCCATCAGTGAGGCAACCCAGGTGGCTGGCTACACCTTC
CAISEATQVAGYTF
>-|TRBJ1-5|-|TRBV19
TGTGCCACATCATCGTTAGGGAGTAATCAGCCCCAGCATTTT
CATSSLGSNQPQHF
>-|TRBJ2-5|-|TRBV7-9
TGTGCCAGCTCCCGTCTGGGAGGGACCCAGTACTTC
CASSRLGGTQYF
>-|TRBJ1-1|-|TRBV7-9
TGTGCCAGCAGCTTAGAAGGGGGCACTGAAGCTTTCTTT
CASSLEGGTEAFF
>TRBD2|TRBJ2-3|-|TRBV7-2
TGTGCCAGCAGCCCAGGCCCTAGCGGGAGGGCTGGCGATACGCAGTATTTT
CASSPGPSGRAGDTQYF
>TRBD1|TRBJ1-5|-|TRBV27
TGTGCCAGCAGTCACAGGGGTGGCAATCAGCCCCAGCATTTT
CASSHRGGNQPQHF
>-|TRBJ1-1|-|TRBV7-6
TGTGCCAGCAGCTCCGGGTTGGGCACTGAAGCTTTCTTT
CASSSGLGTEAFF
>-|TRBJ1-1|-|TRBV27
TGTGCCAGCAGTAGGAGAGAGAACACTGAAGCTTTCTTT
CASSRRENTEAFF
>TRBD1|TRBJ1-2|-|TRBV30
TGTGCCTGGAGTGTCACAGGGGGTGGCGGCTACACCTTC
CAWSVTGGGGYTF
>-|TRBJ1-4|few|TRBV10-3
TGTGCCATCCAGGAGGGGAGTAATGAAAAACTGTTTTTT
CAIQEGSNEKLFF
>-|TRBJ1-1|-|TRBV7-9
TGTGCCAGCAGCTTACTCGGGGGGAACACTGAAGCTTTCTTT
CASSLLGGNTEAFF
>-|TRBJ2-1|-|TRBV7-6
TGTGCCAGCAGCTTATATGCGCGGGACTCCTACAATGAGCAGTTCTTC
CASSLYARDSYNEQFF
>TRBD2|TRBJ2-7|-|TRBV2
TGTGCCAGCGGCGGGGGAAGGGGCTACGAGCAGTACTTC
CASGGGRGYEQYF